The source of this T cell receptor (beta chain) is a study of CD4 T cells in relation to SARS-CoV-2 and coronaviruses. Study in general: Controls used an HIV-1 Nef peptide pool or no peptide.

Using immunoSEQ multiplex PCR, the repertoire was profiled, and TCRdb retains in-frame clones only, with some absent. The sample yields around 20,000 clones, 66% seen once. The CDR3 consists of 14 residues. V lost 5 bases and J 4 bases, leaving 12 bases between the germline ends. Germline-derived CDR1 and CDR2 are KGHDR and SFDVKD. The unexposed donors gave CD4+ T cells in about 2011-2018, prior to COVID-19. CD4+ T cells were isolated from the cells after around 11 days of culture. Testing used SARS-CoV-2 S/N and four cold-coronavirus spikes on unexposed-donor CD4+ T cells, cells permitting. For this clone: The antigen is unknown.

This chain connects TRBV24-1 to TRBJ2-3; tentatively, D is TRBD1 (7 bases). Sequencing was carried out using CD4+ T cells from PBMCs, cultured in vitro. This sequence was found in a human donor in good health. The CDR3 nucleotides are TGTGCCACCAGTGGTCAGGGGGAGGCAGATACGCAGTATTTT. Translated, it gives CATSGQGEADTQYF.